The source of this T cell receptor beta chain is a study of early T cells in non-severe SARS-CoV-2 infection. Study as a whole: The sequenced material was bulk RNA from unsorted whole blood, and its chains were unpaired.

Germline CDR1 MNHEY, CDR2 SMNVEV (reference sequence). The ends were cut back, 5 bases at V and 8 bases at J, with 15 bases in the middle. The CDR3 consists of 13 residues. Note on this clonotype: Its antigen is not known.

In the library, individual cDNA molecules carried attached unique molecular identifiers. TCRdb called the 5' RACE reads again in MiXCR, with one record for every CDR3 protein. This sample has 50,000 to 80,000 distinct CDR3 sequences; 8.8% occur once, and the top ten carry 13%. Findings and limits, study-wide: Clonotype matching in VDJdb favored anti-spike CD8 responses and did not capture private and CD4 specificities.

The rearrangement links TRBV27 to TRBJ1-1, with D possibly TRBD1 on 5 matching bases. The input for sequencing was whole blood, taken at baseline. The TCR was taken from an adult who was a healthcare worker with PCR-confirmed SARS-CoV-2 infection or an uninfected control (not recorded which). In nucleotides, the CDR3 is TGTGCCAGCAGTCCCCGCCCGGGACGGGAAGCTTTCTTT. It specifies CASSPRPGREAFF.